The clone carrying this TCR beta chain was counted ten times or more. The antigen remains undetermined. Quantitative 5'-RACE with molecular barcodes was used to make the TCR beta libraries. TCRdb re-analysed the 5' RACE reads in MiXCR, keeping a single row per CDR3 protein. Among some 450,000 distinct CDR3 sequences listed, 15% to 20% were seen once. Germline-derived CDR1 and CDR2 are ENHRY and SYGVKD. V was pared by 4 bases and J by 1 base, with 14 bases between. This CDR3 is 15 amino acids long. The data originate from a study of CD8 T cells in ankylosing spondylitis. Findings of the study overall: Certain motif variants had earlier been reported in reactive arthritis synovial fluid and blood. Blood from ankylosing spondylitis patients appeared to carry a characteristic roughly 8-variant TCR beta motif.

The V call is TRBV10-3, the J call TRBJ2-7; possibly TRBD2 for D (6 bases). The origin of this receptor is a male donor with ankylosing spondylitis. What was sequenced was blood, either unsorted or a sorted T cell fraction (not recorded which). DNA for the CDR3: TGTGCCATCAGTGGTTGGCGGGACGGGTCCTACGAGCAGTACTTC. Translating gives CAISGWRDGSYEQYF.